The clone carrying this T cell receptor (beta chain) showed up just a few times. The entry originates in a study of tumor-infiltrating lymphocytes in oesophageal squamous cell carcinoma. MiXCR, run by TCRdb on the PCR reads, gives a single entry per CDR3 protein. The repertoire holds about 14,000 distinct CDR3 sequences, with almost 50% as singletons. The sequencing input was blood. This sequence originates from a male donor with esophageal squamous cell carcinoma.

CDR3 bases: TGTGCCAGCAGGATTGGACTAGCGGTTGCCACAGATACGCAGTATTTT. Translating gives CASRIGLAVATDTQYF. The chain uses TRBV6-1 and TRBJ2-3; 10 bases match TRBD2. V dropped 6 bases and J dropped 2; count of bases not matched to a gene: 8. Germline CDR1 and CDR2: MNHNS and SASEGT. CDR3 length: 16 amino acids.